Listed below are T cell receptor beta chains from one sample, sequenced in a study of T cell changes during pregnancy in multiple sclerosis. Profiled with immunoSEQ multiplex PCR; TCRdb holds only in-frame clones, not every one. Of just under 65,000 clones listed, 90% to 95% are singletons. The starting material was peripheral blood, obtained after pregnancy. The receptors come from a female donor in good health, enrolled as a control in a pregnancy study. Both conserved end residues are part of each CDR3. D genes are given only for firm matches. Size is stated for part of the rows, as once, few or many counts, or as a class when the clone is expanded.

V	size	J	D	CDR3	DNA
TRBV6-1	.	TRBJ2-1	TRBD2	CATPSGEEQFF	TGTGCCACCCCTAGCGGGGAAGAGCAGTTCTTC
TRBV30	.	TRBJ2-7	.	CAWSVLRPGPSEQYF	TGTGCCTGGAGTGTACTGCGGCCGGGTCCGAGCGAGCAGTACTTC
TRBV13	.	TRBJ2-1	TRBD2	CASSIPPPTSGGAYEQFF	TGTGCCAGCAGCATCCCACCCCCGACTAGCGGGGGGGCCTATGAGCAGTTCTTC
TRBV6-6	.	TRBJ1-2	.	CASSYPREGYGYTF	TGTGCCAGCAGTTATCCACGCGAGGGCTATGGCTACACCTTC
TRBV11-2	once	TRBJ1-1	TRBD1	CASSLTGTGGLNTEAFF	TGTGCCAGCAGCTTGACCGGGACAGGGGGATTGAACACTGAAGCTTTCTTT
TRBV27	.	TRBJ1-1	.	CASSLSRDTDTEAFF	TGTGCCAGCAGTTTATCGAGGGACACTGACACTGAAGCTTTCTTT
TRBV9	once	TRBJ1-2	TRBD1	CASSVGQGAFYGYTF	TGTGCCAGCAGCGTAGGACAGGGGGCTTTTTATGGCTACACCTTC
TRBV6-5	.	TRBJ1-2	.	CASSLQGYGYTF	TGTGCCAGCAGTTTGCAGGGCTATGGCTACACCTTC
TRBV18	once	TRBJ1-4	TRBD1	CASSDDRGANEKLFF	TGTGCCAGCTCAGACGACAGGGGGGCAAATGAAAAACTGTTTTTT
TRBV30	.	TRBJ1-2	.	CANQHRANYGYTF	TGTGCCAACCAACATCGGGCTAACTATGGCTACACCTTC
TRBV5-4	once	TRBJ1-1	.	CASSLAGNTEAFF	TGTGCCAGCAGCTTGGCAGGGAACACTGAAGCTTTCTTT
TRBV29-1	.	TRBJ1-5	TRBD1	CSVETGGQPQHF	TGCAGCGTTGAGACAGGGGGTCAGCCCCAGCATTTT
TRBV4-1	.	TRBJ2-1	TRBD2	CASSRGLAANEQFF	TGCGCCAGCAGCCGAGGACTAGCAGCCAATGAGCAGTTCTTC
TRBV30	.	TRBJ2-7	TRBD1	CAWSPGQGMVEQYF	TGTGCCTGGAGTCCGGGACAGGGGATGGTCGAGCAGTACTTC
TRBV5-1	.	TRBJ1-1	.	CASRVSQGENTEAFF	TGCGCCAGCAGAGTTTCTCAGGGTGAGAACACTGAAGCTTTCTTT
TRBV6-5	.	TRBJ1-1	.	CASSYQGRENTEAFF	TGTGCCAGCAGTTACCAGGGCAGGGAAAACACTGAAGCTTTCTTT